This T cell receptor beta chain was sequenced in a study of OX40 agonist ivuxolimab in advanced cancers. Study-level background: Partial responses were seen in three patients, one with hepatocellular carcinoma and two with cutaneous melanoma.

Study-wide points: Normalized T-cell clonal expansion was also low in a subset of nonresponders. With doses of 0.1 to 3.0 mg/kg, CD4+ and CD8+ blood T cells had undergone clonal expansion by week 6.

On this clone: As yet, its antigen is unknown.

Only in-frame clones appear in the TCRdb table, and some are missing; sequencing was by immunoSEQ multiplex PCR. The data contain roughly 56,000 clones, just over 85% of them singletons. The CDR3 runs to 12 residues. The germline CDR1 and CDR2 sequences are MNHEY and SMNVEV (reference sequence). Trimming left V 8 bases short and J 7 bases short, with 9 bases between. The specimen was CD4+ or CD8+ T cells sorted from blood, collected in a trial of the OX40 agonist ivuxolimab. The rearrangement links TRBV27 to TRBJ1-6; D perhaps matches TRBD1 (5 bases). The TCR comes from an adult with an advanced solid tumor such as melanoma, head and neck, liver or kidney cancer. DNA of the CDR3: TGTGCCAGCCGACCAGGGAATTCACCCCTCCACTTT. As protein: CASRPGNSPLHF.